Below, 23 T cell receptor beta chains from the same sample are listed, as sequenced in a study of control samples from healthy donors and cancer patients. Some clones are missing from TCRdb's copy, which holds only in-frame ones; the method was immunoSEQ multiplex PCR. Among 150,000 to 200,000 clones listed, around 90% were seen once. Sequenced: blood. The source is a man younger than 40 in good health.

V and J are TRBV10-2 and TRBJ2-5; D is unclear. The CDR3 spans 13 residues. Deletions cut 0 bases from V and 5 bases from J, with 7 bases between. CDR1 and CDR2 (germline): WSHSY, SAAADI. The CDR3 bases are TGCGCCAGCAGTGAGTCGATGGGGGAGACCCAGTACTTC. The encoded protein is CASSESMGETQYF.

The chain links TRBV12-3 or TRBV12-4 to TRBJ2-1; TRBD1 is a possible D gene (6 bases). The CDR3 is 13 amino acids. V lost 4 bases and J 8 bases, leaving 12 bases between the germline ends. The CDR3: CASSSQQGYEQFF. CDR3 coding DNA: TGTGCCAGCAGTTCCCAACAGGGCTATGAGCAGTTCTTC.

The chain employs TRBV9 and TRBJ1-6; the match to TRBD1 covers 7 bases. The germline gives CDR1 SGDLS, CDR2 YYNGEE. Trimming took 4 bases from V and 9 from J; bases not matched to a gene: 13. The CDR3 is made up of 16 amino acids. This chain's CDR3 is CASSSFGTVERSPLHF. The CDR3, as DNA: TGTGCCAGCAGCTCCTTTGGGACAGTGGAGCGTTCACCCCTCCACTTT. Using reference TRBV9 and TRBJ1-6 for the parts outside the CDR3, the full variable domain is DSGVTQTPKHLITATGQRVTLRCSPRSGDLSVYWYQQSLDQGLQFLIQYYNGEERAKGNILERFSAQQFPDLHSELNLSSLELGDSALYFCASSSFGTVERSPLHFGNGTRLTVT.

The chain combines TRBV19 with TRBJ1-1, with 8 bases aligning to TRBD1. Losses at the gene ends were 3 bases for V and 11 bases for J; bases not matched to a gene: 2. Germline assignment: CDR1 LNHDA and CDR2 SQIVND (reference sequence). This CDR3 region has 11 residues. CDR3 bases: TGTGCCAGTAGTATGGACAGGGTGGCTTTCTTT. As protein: CASSMDRVAFF.

The chain links TRBV6-1 to TRBJ1-2, with D perhaps matching TRBD1 (5 bases). The CDR3 runs 13 residues. Trimming shortened V by 1 base and J by 8 bases, and 11 bases separated the two germline ends. Germline CDR1 reads MNHNS; CDR2 reads SASEGT. CDR3 coding DNA: TGTGCCAGCAGTGAAGAACAGGCTAGAGGCTACACCTTC. This codes for CASSEEQARGYTF.

The CDR3, as DNA: TGTGCCAGCAGCTTAAACTCGGCGACCGGGGAGCTGTTTTTT. This translates into CASSLNSATGELFF. The V call is TRBV7-3, the J call TRBJ2-2; no clear D. The germline gives CDR1 SGHTA, CDR2 FQGTGA. CDR3 size: 14 residues. V was pared by 1 base and J by 5 bases, with 8 bases between.

The table lists this clone with a count of one. The V and J genes are TRBV18 and TRBJ1-6; 8 bases line up with TRBD1. Losses at the gene ends were 0 bases for V and 10 bases for J; bases not matched to a gene: 14. The V gene's germline CDR1 is KGHSH and CDR2 LQKENI. The CDR3 totals 18 residues. CDR3 residues: CASSPPTAGAGGESPLHF. The CDR3 DNA sequence: TGTGCCAGCTCACCACCTACCGCGGGGGCAGGGGGCGAATCACCCCTCCACTTT.

This chain joins TRBV7-6 and TRBJ2-7; 8 bases map to TRBD1. Trimming cost V 5 bases and J 3 bases; bases outside gene matches: 6. Per germline, CDR1 SGHVS and CDR2 FNYEAQ. The CDR3 length is 14 residues. This CDR3 reads CASSQLTGDYEQYF. For the CDR3, the DNA is TGTGCCAGCAGCCAGCTGACAGGGGACTACGAGCAGTACTTC.

This rearrangement joins TRBV19 to TRBJ1-4, with D hard to call. Looked up from germline, CDR1 is LNHDA and CDR2 is SQIVND (reference sequence). The V end was cut by 6 bases, the J end by 0 bases, with 8 bases between. The CDR3 runs 14 residues. The CDR3 spells CASSALATNEKLFF. The DNA of the CDR3 is TGTGCCAGTAGCGCCCTAGCAACTAATGAAAAACTGTTTTTT.

The rearrangement links TRBV5-1 to TRBJ1-1, with D uncertain. The CDR3 has 15 residues. V dropped 1 base and J dropped 3 bases, with 13 bases sitting between them. CDR1 is SGHRS, CDR2 YFSETQ, per germline. The DNA of the CDR3 is TGCGCCAGCAGCTTGACCCATCTTAGGGACACTGAAGCTTTCTTT. As protein: CASSLTHLRDTEAFF.

V usage is TRBV13 and J usage is TRBJ1-1, with 8 bases matching TRBD1. The CDR3 sequence is 14 residues long. V shed 4 bases and J 0 bases; nucleotides not matched to a gene: 1. Germline lookup yields CDR1 PRHDT and CDR2 FYEKMQ (reference sequence). The CDR3 nucleotides read TGTGCCAGCAGCTGGACAGGGATGAACACTGAAGCTTTCTTT. As protein: CASSWTGMNTEAFF.

The chain has TRBV28 and TRBJ1-2; maybe TRBD1 (5 bases). Trimming stripped 6 bases from V and 8 bases from J, with 28 bases between. The CDR3 runs 17 residues. CDR1 is MDHEN and CDR2 is SYDVKM in the germline V gene. CDR3 amino acids: CASRLGGQTENTRGYTF. Here the CDR3 DNA reads TGTGCCAGCAGGCTGGGAGGGCAGACAGAAAACACCCGAGGCTACACCTTC.

This chain uses TRBV30 with TRBJ1-5, with D tentatively TRBD1 (5 bases). The CDR3 sequence is 15 residues long. Germline V gene lookup returns CDR1 GTSNPN and CDR2 SVGIG (reference sequence). The ends were cut back, 2 bases at V and 4 bases at J, with 15 bases in the middle. CDR3: CAWSYEGWRNQPQHF. CDR3 bases: TGTGCCTGGAGTTATGAGGGGTGGAGGAATCAGCCCCAGCATTTT. Full variable domain (missing parts from reference TRBV30 and TRBJ1-5): SQTIHQWPATLVQPVGSPLSLECTVEGTSNPNLYWYRQAAGRGLQLLFYSVGIGQISSEVPQNLSASRPQDRQFILSSKKLLLSDSGFYLCAWSYEGWRNQPQHFGDGTRLSIL.

As DNA, the CDR3 is TGTGCCTGGAGTGTAGGGAGGAGGAACACCATATATTTT. The encoded protein is CAWSVGRRNTIYF. The chain links TRBV30 to TRBJ1-3; the D is unclear. The CDR3 spans 13 residues. V was shortened by 0 bases and J by 7 bases, with 10 bases between the two germline ends. Germline CDR1 reads GTSNPN; CDR2 reads SVGIG (reference sequence).

The chain employs TRBV28 and TRBJ2-4; maybe TRBD1 (6 bases). Trimming left V 6 bases short and J 1 base short, with 10 bases between. Germline V gene lookup returns CDR1 MDHEN and CDR2 SYDVKM. The CDR3 covers 14 residues. CDR3 bases: TGTGCCAGCAGATCGCAGGGGGCCAAAAACATTCAGTACTTC. Protein product: CASRSQGAKNIQYF.

The chain couples TRBV6-6 to TRBJ2-5; 13 positions agree with TRBD2. CDR1 and CDR2 (germline): MNHNY, SVGAGI (reference sequence). Germline trimming cut 2 bases from V and 5 bases from J; bases unmatched to any gene: 2. The length of the CDR3 is 15 residues. The CDR3 DNA follows: TGTGCCAGCAGTTACGGACTAGCGGGGGTGGAGACCCAGTACTTC. Translating it yields CASSYGLAGVETQYF.

The chain couples TRBV24-1 to TRBJ1-5, with D possibly matching TRBD1 (5 bases). The ends were cut back, 8 bases at V and 7 bases at J, with 11 bases in the middle. The CDR3 contains 12 residues. Germline loops: CDR1 KGHDR, CDR2 SFDVKD. CDR3 DNA: TGTGCCACCAAGCAGGGACCACAGCCCCAGCATTTT. It specifies CATKQGPQPQHF.

CDR3 DNA: TGTGCCAGCAGTGACGGGAATCCGAACGAGCAGTACTTC. It encodes CASSDGNPNEQYF. The chain recombines TRBV2 with TRBJ2-7; the D gene is possibly TRBD2 (5 bases). V was shortened by 3 bases and J by 5 bases, with 11 bases between the two germline ends. CDR1 is SNHLY, CDR2 FYNNEI, per germline. There are 13 residues in the CDR3. Based on the CDR3 plus reference TRBV2 and TRBJ2-7, the full variable domain is EPEVTQTPSHQVTQMGQEVILRCVPISNHLYFYWYRQILGQKVEFLVSFYNNEISEKSEIFDDQFSVERPDGSNFTLKIRSTKLEDSAMYFCASSDGNPNEQYFGPGTRLTVT.

The sample holds a few counts of this clone. V and J are TRBV5-1 and TRBJ1-4; tentative D call: TRBD1 (5 bases). V lost 4 bases, J lost 3 bases, and 19 bases lay in between. This CDR3 is built from 17 residues. CDR1 and CDR2 from the germline V gene are SGHRS and YFSETQ. The CDR3 region has the DNA TGCGCCAGCAGCCCCACAGGATCGGCAGGACCTAATGAAAAACTGTTTTTT. This sequence encodes CASSPTGSAGPNEKLFF.

This sequence joins TRBV19 and TRBJ2-1; D might be TRBD2 (5 bases). V gave up 3 bases and J gave up 6 bases, with 15 bases separating them. This CDR3 has 15 amino acids. Germline CDR1 and CDR2: LNHDA and SQIVND (reference sequence). The CDR3 bases are TGTGCCAGTAGTATTATCCTGCGGGTGGGCAATGAGCAGTTCTTC. Translation: CASSIILRVGNEQFF.

This clone has just one count. V usage is TRBV19 and J usage is TRBJ1-2; D might be TRBD1 (6 bases). This CDR3 spans 15 amino acids. The germline gives CDR1 LNHDA, CDR2 SQIVND (reference sequence). V was shortened by 0 bases and J by 5 bases, with 13 bases between the two germline ends. The CDR3, as DNA: TGTGCCAGTAGTATAGATTGGACAGAGGGATATGGCTACACCTTC. This encodes CASSIDWTEGYGYTF.

DNA for the CDR3: TGTGCCACCAGCAGAGATACAGGGTTTGGAAACACCATATATTTT. It is translated as CATSRDTGFGNTIYF. The gene calls are TRBV15 and TRBJ1-3, with D tentatively TRBD1 (6 bases). V was trimmed by 0 bases and J by 3 bases, leaving 9 bases between them. The CDR3 loop spans 15 amino acids. CDR1 and CDR2 (germline): LNHNV, YYDKDF (reference sequence).

The chain employs TRBV27 and TRBJ1-5; tentatively, D is TRBD1 (6 bases). CDR1 MNHEY and CDR2 SMNVEV come from the germline V gene (reference sequence). V gave up 5 bases and J gave up 6 bases, with 14 bases separating them. The CDR3 runs 14 residues. The CDR3 DNA reads as TGTGCCAGCAGTGGGGGCCGAGAGTCTCAGCCCCAGCATTTT. It translates to CASSGGRESQPQHF.